These T cell receptor beta chains were read from a single sample in a study of cytomegalovirus exposure and HLA in healthy donors. Profiling relied on immunoSEQ multiplex PCR, and the TCRdb table lists in-frame clones only, not all of them. The sample holds around 110,000 clones; 82% are singletons and the top ten take less than 3.5%. The specimen was PBMCs. The receptor set was obtained from a young man in good health and CMV-seropositive. Both conserved end residues are part of each CDR3. The D gene is left open where the match is weak. Where a row states a size, it is once, few, many or the class of an expanded clone; other rows omit it.

v_call	d_call	clone_size	j_call	cdr3_nt	cdr3_aa
TRBV5-1	-	-	TRBJ1-5	TGCGCCAGCAGCTTGGCCCCGGAGGGAGGTCAGCCCCAGCATTTT	CASSLAPEGGQPQHF
TRBV25-1	-	-	TRBJ1-2	TGTGCCAGCAGTGGATGGGCAGGGGAAAATGGCTACACCTTC	CASSGWAGENGYTF
TRBV30	TRBD1	-	TRBJ2-3	TGTGCCTGGAGCTCCGGGACAGGGGGCTTAAATACGCAGTATTTT	CAWSSGTGGLNTQYF
TRBV27	-	-	TRBJ2-1	TGTGCCAGCAGTTCTGCACTTGCAGCGGGCCACAATGAGCAGTTCTTC	CASSSALAAGHNEQFF
TRBV19	-	-	TRBJ2-2	TGTGCCAGTAGTATTTCAGTGAACACCGGGGAGCTGTTTTTT	CASSISVNTGELFF
TRBV5-1	TRBD2	-	TRBJ2-3	TGCGCCAGCAGCTTCGGCGGGGGAGATACGCAGTATTTT	CASSFGGGDTQYF
TRBV6-4	-	-	TRBJ2-2	TGTGCCAGCAGTGATCTGACAAAGAACACCGGGGAGCTGTTTTTT	CASSDLTKNTGELFF
TRBV6-5	-	-	TRBJ2-3	TGTGCCAGCAGGGGTAGCGCTAGCACAGATACGCAGTATTTT	CASRGSASTDTQYF
TRBV7-9	-	-	TRBJ1-4	TGTGCCAGCAGCCCAAGCGGTCCTCGGGATGAGGTTTTT	CASSPSGPRDEVF
TRBV27	-	-	TRBJ1-6	TGTGCCAGCAGTCCCATCGGGGATTCACCCCTCCACTTT	CASSPIGDSPLHF
TRBV13	TRBD1	-	TRBJ1-3	TGTGCCAGCAGCTTAGAGCAGGGGGCGCACACTGCCGGAAACACCATATATTTT	CASSLEQGAHTAGNTIYF
TRBV12-5	-	-	TRBJ1-4	TGTGCTAGTGGTCCGGACAGACCAACTAATGAAAAACTGTTTTTT	CASGPDRPTNEKLFF
TRBV4-2	-	-	TRBJ1-1	TGTGCCAGCAGCCCCCGGAGGGCCTCCCTGAACCCTGAAGCTTTCTTT	CASSPRRASLNPEAFF
TRBV6-6	-	-	TRBJ1-2	TGTGCCAGCAGGGCGACAGAAGGGAACTATGGCTACACCTTC	CASRATEGNYGYTF
TRBV6-1	-	-	TRBJ1-2	TGTGCCAGCAGTCTACAGGGCTATGGCTACACCTTC	CASSLQGYGYTF
TRBV5-1	TRBD1	-	TRBJ1-4	TGCGCCAGCAGCCGAATGGGACAGTCTAATGAAAAACTGTTTTTT	CASSRMGQSNEKLFF
TRBV10-3	-	-	TRBJ1-5	TGTGCCATCAGTGAGTCGGGGCATAATCAGCCCCAGCATTTT	CAISESGHNQPQHF
TRBV9	-	-	TRBJ1-1	TGTGCCAGCAGCGTAGGAGGTGGAGGGACTGAAGCTTTCTTT	CASSVGGGGTEAFF
TRBV6-1	-	once	TRBJ2-3	TGTGCCAGCACCTGGAGGGTAGATAGCACAGATACGCAGTATTTT	CASTWRVDSTDTQYF
TRBV29-1	-	-	TRBJ1-2	TGCAGCGTTGTGGAGAACTATGGCTACACCTTC	CSVVENYGYTF
TRBV2	TRBD1	-	TRBJ2-7	TGTGCCAGCAGTACCGGGACAGGGAAGTACGAGCAGTACTTC	CASSTGTGKYEQYF
TRBV30	-	-	TRBJ2-6	TGTGCCTGGAGTGAGGCAGCTGGGGCCAACGGCCTGACTTTC	CAWSEAAGANGLTF
TRBV7-9	TRBD1	-	TRBJ2-7	TGCGCCAGCAGCCAAGGTGGACAGGGGAACTACGAGCAGTACTTC	CASSQGGQGNYEQYF
TRBV10-3	-	few	TRBJ1-4	TGTGCCATCAGCCCGACAGATAAAAATGAAAAACTGTTTTTT	CAISPTDKNEKLFF
TRBV15	TRBD1	few	TRBJ2-2	TGTGCCACCAGCAGAGGGACAGGGGACACCGGGGAGCTGTTTTTT	CATSRGTGDTGELFF
TRBV6-5	-	-	TRBJ2-2	TGTGCCAGCAGTCCGACTAGGGGGCCTACCGGGGAGCTGTTTTTT	CASSPTRGPTGELFF
TRBV7-8	-	-	TRBJ2-1	TGTGCCAGCAGCCAAAGCGGACCTGAGCAGTTCTTC	CASSQSGPEQFF
TRBV11-2	TRBD1	-	TRBJ1-1	TGTGCCAGCAGCTTTATACAGGGGGCCAACACTGAAGCTTTCTTT	CASSFIQGANTEAFF
TRBV2	-	-	TRBJ2-3	TGTGCCAGCAGTGAATACCTAGCAGGAGATACGCAGTATTTT	CASSEYLAGDTQYF